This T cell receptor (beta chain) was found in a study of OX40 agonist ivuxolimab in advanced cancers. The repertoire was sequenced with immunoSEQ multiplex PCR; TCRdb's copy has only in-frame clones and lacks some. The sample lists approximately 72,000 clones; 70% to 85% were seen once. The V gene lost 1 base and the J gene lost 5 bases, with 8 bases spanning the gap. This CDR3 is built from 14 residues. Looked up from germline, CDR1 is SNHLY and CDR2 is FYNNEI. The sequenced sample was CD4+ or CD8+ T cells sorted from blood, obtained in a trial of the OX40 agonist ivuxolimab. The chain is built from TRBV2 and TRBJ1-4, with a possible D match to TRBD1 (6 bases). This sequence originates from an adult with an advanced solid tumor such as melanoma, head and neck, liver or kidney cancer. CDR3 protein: CASSEGTVNEKLFF. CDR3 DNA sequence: TGTGCCAGCAGTGAAGGGACAGTAAATGAAAAACTGTTTTTT.